One sample yielded the 15 T cell receptor beta chains listed below, sequenced in a study of control samples from healthy donors and cancer patients. Clones were sequenced by immunoSEQ multiplex PCR, and TCRdb holds only the in-frame ones, with some missing. This repertoire includes about 200,000 clones. Sequenced input: blood. These receptors all stem from a woman aged 30 to 39 in good health.

The chain joins TRBV12-5 to TRBJ1-3; a possible D gene is TRBD1 (5 bases). The germline V and J ends were trimmed by 5 bases and 2 bases, with 13 bases remaining between them. Germline V CDR1 and CDR2: LGHNT, FRNRAP. The CDR3 covers 15 residues. CDR3 coding DNA: TGTGCTAGTGGTACGGAGGGGAGACCTGGAAACACCATATATTTT. Translated, it gives CASGTEGRPGNTIYF.

J is TRBJ1-2 and V is TRBV3-1 (or the pseudogene TRBV3-2), with a weak D call TRBD1 (6 bases). The CDR3 runs to 15 residues. CDR1 is LGHDT, CDR2 YNNKEL, per germline (reference sequence). Trimming shortened V by 1 base and J by 8 bases, and 17 bases separated the two germline ends. The CDR3 coding sequence is TGTGCCAGCAGCCAAGGGACCCAGGGGCGGAAAGGCTACACCTTC. It codes for CASSQGTQGRKGYTF.

This rearrangement joins TRBV10-1 to TRBJ1-1; 9 nucleotides agree with TRBD1. From germline, CDR1 is WNHNN and CDR2 SYGVQD (reference sequence). The CDR3 runs to 17 residues. Trimming took 4 bases from V and 0 from J; bases not matched to a gene: 9. The CDR3 DNA sequence: TGCGCCAGCAGTGCGGGACAGGGTACCCCGCTGAACACTGAAGCTTTCTTT. Protein product: CASSAGQGTPLNTEAFF.

This chain joins TRBV6-1 and TRBJ1-4; 7 bases line up with TRBD1. Germline V gene lookup returns CDR1 MNHNS and CDR2 SASEGT. The CDR3 is 15 amino acids. After removal of 3 bases from V and 5 bases from J, the junction contained 6 bases not matched to a gene. The CDR3 nucleotides read TGTGCCAGCAGTGACGACAGGGAGGGGAATGAAAAACTGTTTTTT. It translates to CASSDDREGNEKLFF.

V gene TRBV27 combines with J gene TRBJ1-3, with 8 bases aligning to TRBD1. CDR1 is MNHEY and CDR2 is SMNVEV in the germline V gene (reference sequence). With 6 bases clipped from V and 0 bases from J, the junction kept 4 bases outside the gene matches. The CDR3 has 15 amino acids. The CDR3 coding sequence is TGTGCCAGCAGCCTGCAGGGGGCCTCTGGAAACACCATATATTTT. As protein: CASSLQGASGNTIYF.

The rearrangement uses TRBV2 and TRBJ2-2; 8 bases align to TRBD2. The CDR3 runs 16 residues. Germline CDR1 SNHLY, CDR2 FYNNEI. The V gene end was trimmed by 6 bases and the J gene end by 1 base; junction bases not matched to a gene: 7. The CDR3 DNA reads TGTGCCAGCAGGACTGCGGGGGGAGGGAACACCGGGGAGCTGTTTTTT. This sequence encodes CASRTAGGGNTGELFF. Variable domain in full (rest from reference TRBV2 and TRBJ2-2): EPEVTQTPSHQVTQMGQEVILRCVPISNHLYFYWYRQILGQKVEFLVSFYNNEISEKSEIFDDQFSVERPDGSNFTLKIRSTKLEDSAMYFCASRTAGGGNTGELFFGEGSRLTVL.

The chain employs TRBV11-3 and TRBJ1-1; possible D gene TRBD1, 5 bases. V lost 4 bases to trimming and J lost 5 bases, with 8 bases between them. CDR3 length: 12 residues. CDR1 and CDR2 (germline): SGHNT, YENEEA. The CDR3 DNA sequence: TGTGCCAGCAGCTCCTGGGGGACTGAAGCTTTCTTT. It codes for CASSSWGTEAFF.

The chain links TRBV28 to TRBJ1-2; 8 positions agree with TRBD1. This CDR3 has 12 residues. Trimming took 11 bases from V and 1 from J; bases not matched to a gene: 3. Germline values: CDR1 MDHEN, CDR2 SYDVKM. The CDR3 protein is CAARGLNYGYTF. CDR3 DNA: TGTGCCGCCAGGGGGCTTAACTATGGCTACACCTTC.

The chain uses TRBV12-3 or TRBV12-4 and TRBJ2-7, with TRBD1 as a possible D gene (5 bases). The CDR3 has 13 residues. The germline V and J ends were trimmed by 5 bases and 6 bases, with 14 bases remaining between them. Here the CDR3 DNA reads TGTGCCAGCAGTATACAGGAAGGTGGCGAGCAGTACTTC. Translated, it gives CASSIQEGGEQYF.

This chain connects TRBV5-5 to TRBJ1-2; D remains ambiguous. V was trimmed by 4 bases and J by 5 bases, leaving 6 bases between them. This CDR3 contains 11 residues. The germline CDR1 and CDR2 sequences are SGHKS and YYEKEE (reference sequence). Here the CDR3 DNA reads TGTGCCAGCAGCCGCGCGTATGGCTACACCTTC. Protein sequence: CASSRAYGYTF.

The chain carries TRBV5-4 and TRBJ1-4, with TRBD1 identical over 9 bases. Germline CDR1 and CDR2: SGHNT and YYREEE (reference sequence). J was trimmed by 5 bases and V by 4 bases; bases with no gene match: 3. This CDR3 has 14 residues. CDR3 nucleotides: TGTGCCAGCAGCCGGACAGGGGTGAATGAAAAACTGTTTTTT. This sequence encodes CASSRTGVNEKLFF.

In DNA, the CDR3 is TGTGCCAGCAGCCAGAGACCCAATCAGCCCCAGCATTTT. It codes for CASSQRPNQPQHF. The chain couples TRBV5-6 to TRBJ1-5; D remains unclear. Germline values: CDR1 SGHDT, CDR2 YYEEEE. V gave up 4 bases and J gave up 3 bases, with 8 bases separating them. The CDR3 totals 13 residues.

The V and J genes are TRBV7-9 and TRBJ2-3; D possibly matches TRBD1 or TRBD2 (5 bases each). With 1 base removed from V and 5 bases from J, the gap between germline ends came to 10 bases. Germline assignment: CDR1 SEHNR and CDR2 FQNEAQ (reference sequence). The CDR3 is 14 residues long. The DNA of the CDR3 is TGTGCCAGCAGCTTAGGAGGGGCGGTAGATACGCAGTATTTT. Its translation: CASSLGGAVDTQYF.

V is TRBV3-1 (or the pseudogene TRBV3-2) and J is TRBJ1-1; D ambiguous. Germline V CDR1 and CDR2: LGHDT, YNNKEL (reference sequence). The ends were cut back, 5 bases at V and 0 bases at J, with 19 bases in the middle. This CDR3 is 17 amino acids long. In DNA form, the CDR3 reads TGTGCCAGCAGCAAACCAAGAATCTCCGGGGTGAACACTGAAGCTTTCTTT. Translating it yields CASSKPRISGVNTEAFF.

This chain connects TRBV7-8 to TRBJ2-1; tentatively, D is TRBD2 (6 bases). CDR3 size: 13 residues. Per the germline V gene, CDR1 is SGHVS and CDR2 is FQNEAQ. V shed 0 bases and J shed 9 bases, with 9 bases lying between them. This chain's CDR3 is CASSLAAGLEQFF. DNA of the CDR3: TGTGCCAGCAGCTTAGCGGCGGGACTTGAGCAGTTCTTC.